The T cell receptor (beta chain) under discussion was sequenced for a study of blood T cell repertoires in COVID-19. The wider study: Acute and convalescent COVID-19 specimens originated in the United States, Italy and Spain.

The V gene's germline CDR1 is LNHDA and CDR2 SQIVND (reference sequence). This CDR3 contains 16 residues. V dropped 4 bases and J dropped 3 bases, with 16 bases sitting between them. This clone was seen a handful of times. Clones were sequenced by immunoSEQ multiplex PCR, and TCRdb holds only the in-frame ones, with some missing. The sample yields roughly 160,000 clones, 74% seen once. The TCR was taken from a woman of 80 years or more with acute or convalescent COVID-19. The chain employs TRBV19 and TRBJ1-3; D is perhaps TRBD1 (6 bases). The source material was peripheral blood. The CDR3 reads CASSTPGRGDGNTIYF. Written as DNA, the CDR3 is TGTGCCAGTAGTACCCCTGGCAGGGGCGATGGAAACACCATATATTTT.